This TCR beta chain was sequenced during a study of CD8 T cells in Susac syndrome. Overall study context: Patients with Susac syndrome were therapy-naive, treated with corticosteroids, or treated with intravenous immunoglobulin alone when blood was collected.

With random hexamers, roughly 0.5 to 1 ug RNA was reverse transcribed. Coverage of TCR beta CDR3 amplification by immunoSEQ multiplex PCR extended to 54 Vbeta and 13 Jbeta. MiXCR, applied by TCRdb to the immunoSEQ multiplex PCR reads, yields one record per CDR3 protein. The table lists about 240,000 distinct CDR3 sequences, 90% to 97% of them singletons. The Susac syndrome patients fit the recently defined diagnostic criteria for definite or probable disease. This sequence originates from a human donor with Susac syndrome. The specimen was CD4+ T cells from PBMCs.

CDR3 residues: CSVVRAYEQYF. CDR3 DNA: TGCAGCGTTGTGAGGGCTTACGAGCAGTACTTC. The chain uses TRBV29-1 and TRBJ2-7; D possibly corresponds to TRBD2 (5 bases). Germline values: CDR1 SQVTM, CDR2 ANQGSEA. Between the trimmed V and J ends, which lost 4 bases and 4 bases, there was a span of 8 bases. The CDR3 runs 11 residues.